This T cell receptor (beta chain) was retrieved from a study of spatial heterogeneity in lung cancer (dated by TCRdb to about 2019). With respect to the entire study: Beta-chain transcripts were consistently detected in greater numbers than alpha-chain transcripts, which likely reflected higher beta-chain transcript abundance. In tumor regions, TCR transcript counts showed a strong correlation with a T cell transcriptional module score derived from matched bulk RNA-seq. In the raw uncorrected reads, each unique combination of TCR and UMI appeared more than ten times on average. The study quantitatively compared TCR alpha and beta repertoires across multiple tumor regions, matched nontumor lung and blood in non-small cell lung cancer. The study linked features of the TCR repertoire to counts of nonsynonymous mutations, which were determined by whole-exome sequencing of tumor tissue. At surgery, both alpha and beta chains were TCR-sequenced in some 220 tumor regions, over 61 matched nontumor lung samples and around 50 PBMC samples.

The time point label corresponds to: sample taken at primary tumor resection. Samples were obtained from 72 patients with early-stage, untreated non-small cell lung cancer from the lung TRACERx cohort. TCR sequencing used whole RNA extracted from tumor and nontumor lung tissue, or from cryopreserved PBMC samples, without cell sorting. A patient was chosen for TCR sequencing only when enough RNA was available from at least two tumor regions. Before being selected, tumor and adjacent nontumor lung specimens were reviewed by a lung pathologist. CDR1 and CDR2, per the germline V gene, are MNHEY and SVGEGT. V drops 7 bases and J drops 1 base, leaving 16 bases in between. The CDR3 starts with the cysteine, ends with the phenylalanine, and has 15 residues. The retained sequence is limited to the CDR3, 45 bases, with the frame set at the first base. This clonotype is judged large (0.1 to 1%). Its antigen remains unidentified. Base qualities are not recorded, but no much larger clone differs from it by a single base. A library prepared for alpha chains yielded this beta chain as an off-target read; its size is of little meaning.

Libraries were prepared through 5' RACE. Data came from a NextSeq 500. In the TCR library protocol, a unique molecular identifier was attached to each TCR cDNA molecule so that PCR and sequencing errors could be corrected. For the original study's pipeline: TCR identification, UMI-based error correction and CDR3 extraction were performed with Decombinator tools. Expanded TCRs were defined as those above a frequency of 2 per 1,000, corresponding to the top 1% of the tumor frequency distribution. Expanded tumor TCRs statistically deemed absent (corrected P<0.05) from at least one tumor region were classed as regional, and all other expanded tumor TCRs were classed as ubiquitous. Renyi diversity was computed with the R vegan package after each repertoire had been subsampled 100 times to 5,000 TCRs. CDR3 similarity networks were built from amino acid triplet string-kernel similarity, connecting CDR3s with pairwise similarity above 0.82. TCRdb reran the public reads through fastp at Q25 and MiXCR, keeping productive beta chains. Rows with a matching CDR3 protein are joined into one entry that keeps the most common DNA and genes. None of the V and J calls come from the authors' own analysis; TCRdb made them. A total of over 700 distinct CDR3 sequences appear in this sample, 30% to 50% of them only once. The ten biggest clones cover about a quarter of the sample.

Results the study describes overall, beyond this receptor: Additional single-cell paired TCR alpha and beta sequencing was considered necessary to confirm, at a functional level, the hypothesis that regional TCRs recognize regional mutations. TCR-seq coverage of tumor T cells was estimated at only roughly 7.7% for alpha chains and about 14% for beta chains. The tumor nonsynonymous mutation count correlated with the number of expanded alpha and beta TCRs within the tumor. Counts of ubiquitous and regional expanded TCRs were found to correlate with counts of ubiquitous and regional nonsynonymous mutations, respectively.

The source material was lung tumor tissue, sampled at surgery. The receptor chain draws on TRBV6-2 or TRBV6-3 and TRBJ2-5; the D gene is unclear. The TCR was taken from a male donor with early-stage non-small cell lung cancer. The CDR3 loop reads CASTPNYIGQETQYF. At the DNA level, the sequence is TGTGCCAGCACTCCCAACTATATCGGCCAAGAGACCCAGTACTTC.